A single sample gave rise to the 29 T cell receptor beta chains below, sequenced in a study of cytomegalovirus exposure and HLA in healthy donors. This PCR relied on a set of 60 Vbeta primers and 13 Jbeta primers. Profiling relied on immunoSEQ multiplex PCR, and the TCRdb table lists in-frame clones only, not all of them. The sample yields 90,000 to 120,000 clones, over 75% seen once. The sample taken for sequencing was PBMCs. The origin of the receptors is a male donor in good health and CMV-seronegative.

In this sample, this clone turned up a few times. V is TRBV2 and J is TRBJ1-4; D is uncertain. Germline V gene lookup returns CDR1 SNHLY and CDR2 FYNNEI. The CDR3 has 10 amino acids. V gave up 6 bases and J gave up 8 bases, with 4 bases separating them. CDR3 protein: CASREEKLFF. CDR3 nucleotides: TGTGCCAGCAGGGAGGAAAAACTGTTTTTT.

This sequence joins TRBV5-1 and TRBJ2-1, with TRBD2 matching over 7 bases. Germline CDR1 SGHRS, CDR2 YFSETQ. This CDR3 is 16 amino acids long. Germline trimming cut 0 bases from V and 2 bases from J; bases unmatched to any gene: 5. Written as DNA, the CDR3 is TGCGCCAGCAGCTTGGTTGGGACTACCACCTACAATGAGCAGTTCTTC. Protein product: CASSLVGTTTYNEQFF. Together with reference TRBV5-1 and TRBJ2-1, the CDR3 gives the full variable domain: KAGVTQTPRYLIKTRGQQVTLSCSPISGHRSVSWYQQTPGQGLQFLFEYFSETQRNKGNFPGRFSGRQFSNSRSEMNVSTLELGDSALYLCASSLVGTTTYNEQFFGPGTRLTVL.

This clone was counted once. The V call is TRBV7-6, the J call TRBJ2-3; 8 bases line up with TRBD2. V lost 5 bases, J lost 0 bases, and 1 base stayed unmatched. Germline CDR1 is SGHVS and CDR2 is FNYEAQ. This CDR3 is 14 amino acids long. The CDR3 DNA reads as TGTGCCAGCAGCGAGCGGGAGAGCACAGATACGCAGTATTTT. Translating it yields CASSERESTDTQYF.

J is TRBJ2-7 and V is TRBV29-1; 7 bases fit TRBD1. The CDR3 contains 13 residues. CDR1 SQVTM and CDR2 ANQGSEA come from the germline V gene. J lost 3 bases, V lost 2 bases, and 4 bases had no gene match. The CDR3 DNA follows: TGCAGCGTTGAAACCCAGGGGGACTACGAGCAGTACTTC. This gives the protein CSVETQGDYEQYF.

The chain links TRBV9 to TRBJ1-1; D is undetermined. The germline V gene encodes CDR1 SGDLS and CDR2 YYNGEE. There are 13 residues in the CDR3. Trimming stripped 1 base from V and 1 base from J, with 5 bases between. CDR3 in amino acids: CASSVSENTEAFF. The CDR3 DNA reads TGTGCCAGCAGCGTATCAGAGAACACTGAAGCTTTCTTT.

This chain connects TRBV29-1 to TRBJ2-5; 9 bases agree with TRBD2. The CDR3 covers 14 residues. V lost 6 bases, J lost 4 bases, and 9 bases stayed unmatched. CDR1 and CDR2 from the germline V gene are SQVTM and ANQGSEA. CDR3 amino acids: CSVVAGVGGETQYF. CDR3 sequence (DNA): TGCAGCGTGGTAGCGGGAGTGGGAGGAGAGACCCAGTACTTC.

This clone appeared a few times. As DNA, the CDR3 is TGTGCCAGCAAAGCCGGACAGGCTAACACTGAAGCTTTCTTT. Its translation is CASKAGQANTEAFF. The chain is built from TRBV6-5 and TRBJ1-1; 7 bases fit TRBD1. V was clipped by 7 bases and J by 2 bases; unmatched bases: 7. This CDR3 region has 14 residues. Germline V lookup: CDR1 MNHEY, CDR2 SVGAGI.

The chain employs TRBV28 and TRBJ2-2, with 10 nucleotides matching TRBD1. This CDR3 has 14 residues. V shed 5 bases, J shed 6 bases, and the junction held 3 bases outside the gene matches. Germline CDR1 reads MDHEN; CDR2 reads SYDVKM. CDR3 nucleotide sequence: TGTGCCAGCAGTGTGGACAGGGGGGCCGGGGAGCTGTTTTTT. Its protein product is CASSVDRGAGELFF. The whole variable domain, remainder taken from reference TRBV28 and TRBJ2-2, is DVKVTQSSRYLVKRTGEKVFLECVQDMDHENMFWYRQDPGLGLRLIYFSYDVKMKEKGDIPEGYSVSREKKERFSLILESASTNQTSMYLCASSVDRGAGELFFGEGSRLTVL.

The chain recombines TRBV9 with TRBJ2-5; 10 bases fit TRBD2. The DNA end lines up better with TRBJ2-7; the J call may be wrong. The germline CDR1 and CDR2 sequences are SGDLS and YYNGEE. CDR3 length equals 15 residues. The CDR3 DNA is TGTGCCAGCAGCGTAGATCTAGCGGGAGAAGACGAGCAGTACTTC. This translates into CASSVDLAGEDEQYF.

This rearrangement joins TRBV5-4 to TRBJ2-7; D might be TRBD2 (6 bases). This CDR3 contains 14 residues. V lost 0 bases, J lost 6 bases, and 13 bases lay in between. Germline V gene data show CDR1 as SGHNT and CDR2 as YYREEE (reference sequence). CDR3 protein: CASSLARGFSEQYF. The CDR3 DNA is TGTGCCAGCAGCTTGGCCCGGGGGTTTTCCGAGCAGTACTTC.

This chain connects TRBV15 to TRBJ1-5, with D unresolved. The CDR3 runs 14 residues. Germline V gene lookup returns CDR1 LNHNV and CDR2 YYDKDF (reference sequence). The V end was cut by 0 bases, the J end by 4 bases, with 7 bases between. Here the CDR3 reads CATSRDGGNQPQHF. The CDR3 region has the DNA TGTGCCACCAGCAGAGATGGAGGGAATCAGCCCCAGCATTTT.

In this sample, this clone turned up a few times. The chain links TRBV7-2 to TRBJ2-1; D might be TRBD2 (6 bases). Germline V lookup: CDR1 SGHTA, CDR2 FQGNSA. CDR3 length: 15 residues. Deletions cut 3 bases from V and 0 bases from J, with 9 bases between. The CDR3 loop reads CASSFSGGSYNEQFF. The CDR3 nucleotides read TGTGCCAGCAGCTTCTCCGGGGGCTCCTACAATGAGCAGTTCTTC.

The chain recombines TRBV28 with TRBJ1-2; 7 bases match TRBD1. The CDR3 totals 14 residues. Trimming removed 7 bases from V and 8 bases from J; junction bases left unmatched: 13. Looked up from germline, CDR1 is MDHEN and CDR2 is SYDVKM. The CDR3 bases are TGTGCCAGCAAACCTCAGGGGGTTGCTGGAGGCTACACCTTC. Translating gives CASKPQGVAGGYTF.

The chain couples TRBV9 to TRBJ2-1; 9 bases agree with TRBD1. CDR1 is SGDLS and CDR2 is YYNGEE in the germline V gene. The V and J ends lost 0 bases and 6 bases, in that order; junction bases with no gene match: 4. CDR3 size: 15 residues. The CDR3 is CASSVEQGAFNEQFF. CDR3 coding DNA: TGTGCCAGCAGCGTAGAACAGGGGGCCTTCAATGAGCAGTTCTTC.

J is TRBJ2-6 and V is TRBV27; D is undetermined. Trimming shortened V by 6 bases and J by 0 bases, and 3 bases separated the two germline ends. Germline V gene lookup returns CDR1 MNHEY and CDR2 SMNVEV (reference sequence). The CDR3 is 13 residues long. Here the CDR3 reads CASSLSGANVLTF. CDR3 DNA: TGTGCCAGCAGCCTCTCTGGGGCCAACGTCCTGACTTTC.

The CDR3 loop is CASSGTSYTDTQYF. Written as DNA, the CDR3 is TGCGCCAGCAGCGGGACTTCTTACACAGATACGCAGTATTTT. The chain couples TRBV5-1 to TRBJ2-3; D is perhaps TRBD2 (6 bases). With 4 bases removed from V and 2 bases from J, the gap between germline ends came to 11 bases. The germline gives CDR1 SGHRS, CDR2 YFSETQ. CDR3 length: 14 residues.

The chain combines TRBV19 with TRBJ2-1, with 7 bases fitting TRBD2. Germline V CDR1 and CDR2: LNHDA, SQIVND (reference sequence). The CDR3 totals 15 residues. Trimming at V came to 5 bases and at J to 4 bases, leaving 8 bases not matched to a gene. The CDR3 spells CASSPQLLAYNEQFF. CDR3 nucleotides: TGTGCCAGTAGTCCACAACTACTAGCGTACAATGAGCAGTTCTTC.

This clone showed up just a few times. The genes are TRBV7-2 and TRBJ1-2; D is ambiguous. The germline V gene has CDR1 SGHTA and CDR2 FQGNSA. The length of the CDR3 is 14 residues. Between the trimmed V and J ends, which lost 0 bases and 4 bases, there was a span of 9 bases. Here the CDR3 reads CASSLALNSYGYTF. As DNA, the CDR3 is TGTGCCAGCAGCTTAGCCCTTAATAGCTATGGCTACACCTTC.

This clone was picked up a small number of times. The chain carries TRBV7-2 and TRBJ2-1; TRBD2 matches 12 bases. The J segment lost 8 bases and the V segment lost 5 bases, leaving 7 bases of the junction unmatched. CDR1 SGHTA and CDR2 FQGNSA come from the germline V gene. This CDR3 has 15 amino acids. The CDR3, as DNA: TGTGCCAGCAGCCTGCTAGCGGGAGGGGGGGATGAGCAGTTCTTC. It specifies CASSLLAGGGDEQFF.

This CDR3 is CASSQGAGSYEQYF. CDR3 in DNA: TGCGCCAGCAGCCAAGGGGCAGGTTCGTACGAGCAGTACTTC. The chain employs TRBV4-1 and TRBJ2-7; no clear D. Germline CDR1 and CDR2: MGHRA and YSYEKL. The CDR3 has 14 residues. Trimming shortened V by 1 base and J by 4 bases, and 11 bases separated the two germline ends.

The chain links TRBV27 to TRBJ2-2, with D perhaps TRBD1 (6 bases). V dropped 6 bases and J dropped 1 base, with 15 bases sitting between them. Germline V gives CDR1 MNHEY, CDR2 SMNVEV (reference sequence). The CDR3 covers 16 residues. The CDR3 protein is CASSYRQVGNTGELFF. CDR3 in DNA: TGTGCCAGCAGCTATAGACAGGTGGGGAACACCGGGGAGCTGTTTTTT.

The J gene is TRBJ2-7, the V gene TRBV7-9, with D possibly being TRBD1 (6 bases). The CDR3 sequence is 15 residues long. V was pared by 3 bases and J by 1 base, with 13 bases between. Germline V lookup: CDR1 SEHNR, CDR2 FQNEAQ (reference sequence). The CDR3 sequence: CASSFVRTESYEQYF. As DNA, the CDR3 is TGTGCCAGCAGCTTCGTCCGGACAGAATCCTACGAGCAGTACTTC. The full variable domain, completed using reference TRBV7-9 and TRBJ2-7, is DTGVSQNPRHKITKRGQNVTFRCDPISEHNRLYWYRQTLGQGPEFLTYFQNEAQLEKSRLLSDRFSAERPKGSFSTLEIQRTEQGDSAMYLCASSFVRTESYEQYFGPGTRLTVT.

The chain uses TRBV28 and TRBJ2-1, with TRBD2 as a possible D gene (6 bases). Trimming removed 6 bases at V and 5 bases at J, with 17 bases between. The CDR3 covers 15 residues. Germline CDR1 reads MDHEN; CDR2 reads SYDVKM. As DNA, the CDR3 is TGTGCCAGCAGCCCCGTGTTAGCGGTAAACAATGAGCAGTTCTTC. Translation: CASSPVLAVNNEQFF. Full variable domain (remainder filled in from reference TRBV28 and TRBJ2-1): DVKVTQSSRYLVKRTGEKVFLECVQDMDHENMFWYRQDPGLGLRLIYFSYDVKMKEKGDIPEGYSVSREKKERFSLILESASTNQTSMYLCASSPVLAVNNEQFFGPGTRLTVL.

V is TRBV30 and J is TRBJ2-5, with D possibly TRBD2 on 6 matching bases. This CDR3 spans 13 amino acids. V lost 1 base, J lost 1 base, and 7 bases lay in between. From germline, CDR1 is GTSNPN and CDR2 SVGIG (reference sequence). DNA for the CDR3: TGTGCCTGGAGTGGGGGACTCCAAGAGACCCAGTACTTC. Amino acid sequence: CAWSGGLQETQYF.

This clone came up a few times. The CDR3 here is CASSPSRGSYNEQFF. The CDR3 DNA is TGTGCCAGCAGCCCGAGTCGGGGCTCCTACAATGAGCAGTTCTTC. This rearrangement joins TRBV5-6 to TRBJ2-1; D is possibly TRBD2 (5 bases). Trimming removed 4 bases from V and 0 bases from J, with 11 bases in between. Germline V gene lookup returns CDR1 SGHDT and CDR2 YYEEEE. This CDR3 is built from 15 residues.

The CDR3 region is CSPGTGGGYTF. CDR3 DNA sequence: TGCAGTCCCGGGACAGGGGGAGGCTACACCTTC. The chain combines TRBV20-1 with TRBJ1-2, with 11 positions matching TRBD1. Germline V gene data show CDR1 as DFQATT and CDR2 as SNEGSKA (reference sequence). The J segment lost 8 bases and the V segment lost 8 bases, leaving 4 bases of the junction unmatched. The CDR3 contains 11 residues.

The chain is built from TRBV7-3 and TRBJ2-7; 8 positions match TRBD1. The germline CDR1 and CDR2 sequences are SGHTA and FQGTGA. Losses at the gene ends were 6 bases for V and 4 bases for J; bases not matched to a gene: 11. CDR3 size: 15 residues. The chain's CDR3 is CASSRYRGEKYEQYF. The CDR3 coding sequence is TGTGCCAGCAGTCGATACAGGGGGGAAAAATACGAGCAGTACTTC.

The genes are TRBV4-1 and TRBJ1-1, with 7 bases lining up with TRBD1. This CDR3 is 17 amino acids long. Unmatched junction bases numbered 14, after V lost 2 bases and J lost 5 bases. From germline, CDR1 is MGHRA and CDR2 YSYEKL. The CDR3 region is CASSQSRGATGETEAFF. As DNA, the CDR3 is TGCGCCAGCAGCCAAAGTAGGGGGGCCACAGGGGAGACTGAAGCTTTCTTT.

V and J are TRBV5-6 and TRBJ1-5, with D possibly TRBD1 on 6 matching bases. Germline V gives CDR1 SGHDT, CDR2 YYEEEE. This CDR3 is built from 16 residues. V dropped 4 bases and J dropped 7 bases, with 21 bases sitting between them. For the CDR3, the DNA is TGTGCCAGCAGCCTGAAAGGGGGGGCGAAGGGACAGCCCCAGCATTTT. It yields the protein CASSLKGGAKGQPQHF.